Shown below are 25 T cell receptor beta chains from a single sample sequenced in a study of shared clonotypes between healthy human individuals. Assay: immunoSEQ multiplex PCR; the TCRdb copy retains only in-frame clones and omits some. This table has 2 million to 2.5 million clones, around 95% appearing once. The source material was naive CD4+ T cells sorted from blood. As for subset: CD45RA+ positively selected. These receptors originate from a man younger than 35 in good health.

This rearrangement joins TRBV7-9 to TRBJ1-2; D perhaps matches TRBD1 (6 bases). In germline, CDR1 is SEHNR, CDR2 FQNEAQ (reference sequence). Trimming shortened V by 5 bases and J by 6 bases, and 22 bases separated the two germline ends. CDR3 length equals 16 residues. The CDR3 here is CASSLRGHREEDGYTF. CDR3 nucleotides: TGTGCCAGCAGCCTTCGAGGGCACAGGGAGGAGGATGGCTACACCTTC.

This sequence joins TRBV7-9 and TRBJ1-2; maybe TRBD1 (5 bases). Deletions cut 5 bases from V and 5 bases from J, with 21 bases between. This CDR3 region has 16 residues. Germline loops: CDR1 SEHNR, CDR2 FQNEAQ (reference sequence). CDR3 DNA: TGTGCCAGCAGCCCCGGATCGGGGGGACTGACTTATGGCTACACCTTC. This codes for CASSPGSGGLTYGYTF.

This sequence joins TRBV5-6 and TRBJ2-7; TRBD1 agrees at 7 bases. V gave up 7 bases and J gave up 2 bases; unmatched junction bases: 9. The CDR3 is 14 amino acids. The germline V gene has CDR1 SGHDT and CDR2 YYEEEE. The CDR3 is CASDLQGIPYEQYF. CDR3 DNA sequence: TGTGCCAGCGACCTACAGGGGATACCCTACGAGCAGTACTTC.

The chain carries TRBV6-5 and TRBJ2-1, with D perhaps matching TRBD2 (5 bases). Looked up from germline, CDR1 is MNHEY and CDR2 is SVGAGI. V lost 7 bases to trimming and J lost 6 bases, with 13 bases between them. CDR3 length: 13 amino acids. CDR3 sequence: CASNRLAGNEQFF. As DNA, the CDR3 is TGTGCCAGCAACCGGCTAGCTGGCAATGAGCAGTTCTTC.

The chain carries TRBV6-5 and TRBJ2-1, with 13 nucleotides matching TRBD2. Germline V CDR1 and CDR2: MNHEY, SVGAGI. The CDR3 totals 15 residues. Unmatched junction bases numbered 5, after V lost 6 bases and J lost 6 bases. CDR3 in amino acids: CASSRTSGSPNEQFF. The DNA of the CDR3 is TGTGCCAGCAGCCGGACTAGCGGGAGCCCCAATGAGCAGTTCTTC.

The chain joins TRBV5-6 to TRBJ1-6; D unresolved. Germline V lookup: CDR1 SGHDT, CDR2 YYEEEE. Trimming pared 0 bases from V and 5 bases from J, leaving 6 bases between. The CDR3 length is 14 residues. Here the CDR3 DNA reads TGTGCCAGCAGCTTGGACAGCCATAATTCACCCCTCCACTTT. Translated, it gives CASSLDSHNSPLHF.

The rearrangement joins TRBV11-2 to TRBJ1-3; D is uncertain. From germline, CDR1 is SGHAT and CDR2 FQNNGV. This CDR3 region has 18 residues. V was cut by 3 bases and J by 6 bases, with 24 bases left in between. The CDR3 DNA is TGTGCCAGCAGCTTGGCGGGATCATTTAGTTTAGACGCAAACACCATATATTTT. Protein: CASSLAGSFSLDANTIYF.

V gene TRBV19 combines with J gene TRBJ2-3; possibly TRBD1 for D (5 bases). Deletions cut 3 bases from V and 3 bases from J, with 13 bases between. Germline CDR1 reads LNHDA; CDR2 reads SQIVND (reference sequence). CDR3 length: 15 residues. The CDR3 is CASSMRERGTDTQYF. The CDR3 nucleotides are TGTGCCAGTAGTATGAGAGAAAGGGGAACAGATACGCAGTATTTT.

The chain is built from TRBV18 and TRBJ1-5; 7 positions agree with TRBD1. V lost 4 bases and J lost 3; bases outside the gene matches: 6. Per the germline V gene, CDR1 is KGHSH and CDR2 is LQKENI. CDR3 size: 15 residues. The CDR3 loop is CASSRGTAPNQPQHF. The CDR3 DNA sequence: TGTGCCAGCTCACGGGGGACAGCGCCCAATCAGCCCCAGCATTTT.

This clone was recorded once. V and J are TRBV7-2 and TRBJ2-5, with D perhaps matching TRBD2 (6 bases). Germline values: CDR1 SGHTA, CDR2 FQGNSA. There are 16 residues in the CDR3. Trimming took off 5 bases at V and 5 bases at J, with 21 bases between the two ends. CDR3 in amino acids: CASSPFGWGVLETQYF. The CDR3 DNA reads TGTGCCAGCAGCCCTTTCGGGTGGGGGGTCCTTGAGACCCAGTACTTC.

V is TRBV28 and J is TRBJ2-3; 13 nucleotides align to TRBD2. This CDR3 is 18 amino acids long. Germline V gene data show CDR1 as MDHEN and CDR2 as SYDVKM. V lost 6 bases, J lost 0 bases, and 9 bases stayed unmatched. For the CDR3, the DNA is TGTGCCAGCAGCACCAGACTAGCGGGGGGTGCTAGCACAGATACGCAGTATTTT. Protein: CASSTRLAGGASTDTQYF.

The chain joins TRBV7-2 to TRBJ2-7, with TRBD2 identical over 8 bases. The trim removed 3 bases at V and 2 bases at J, leaving 15 bases unmatched. CDR1 is SGHTA and CDR2 is FQGNSA in the germline V gene. The CDR3 totals 18 residues. The CDR3 sequence is CASSFLLQLAGRAYEQYF. As DNA, the CDR3 is TGTGCCAGCAGCTTTTTATTGCAGTTAGCGGGAAGGGCCTACGAGCAGTACTTC.

This chain links TRBV5-1 with TRBJ2-3; D may be TRBD1 (5 bases). The CDR3 length is 15 residues. Trimming removed 2 bases from V and 0 bases from J, with 10 bases in between. Germline assignment: CDR1 SGHRS and CDR2 YFSETQ. The CDR3 sequence: CASSFLGASTDTQYF. CDR3 DNA: TGCGCCAGCAGCTTTCTTGGGGCTAGCACAGATACGCAGTATTTT. Supplemented by reference TRBV5-1 and TRBJ2-3, the full variable domain reads KAGVTQTPRYLIKTRGQQVTLSCSPISGHRSVSWYQQTPGQGLQFLFEYFSETQRNKGNFPGRFSGRQFSNSRSEMNVSTLELGDSALYLCASSFLGASTDTQYFGPGTRLTVL.

This sequence joins TRBV6-5 and TRBJ2-5; no definite D call. The germline CDR1 and CDR2 sequences are MNHEY and SVGAGI. Trimming stripped 4 bases from V and 0 bases from J, with 9 bases between. The length of the CDR3 is 14 residues. CDR3 bases: TGTGCCAGCAGTTCCTTGCGGCACCAAGAGACCCAGTACTTC. This encodes CASSSLRHQETQYF.

The chain uses TRBV18 and TRBJ2-7, with D perhaps assigned TRBD1 or TRBD2 (5 bases each). CDR3 length: 15 amino acids. V shed 0 bases and J shed 0 bases, with 9 bases lying between them. Per the germline V gene, CDR1 is KGHSH and CDR2 is LQKENI. The CDR3 DNA reads as TGTGCCAGCTCACCACCGCAGGGACCCTCCTACGAGCAGTACTTC. Translated: CASSPPQGPSYEQYF.

The chain uses TRBV5-4 and TRBJ2-1, with TRBD1 matching 8 bases. The germline V gene has CDR1 SGHNT and CDR2 YYREEE (reference sequence). J was trimmed by 9 bases and V by 4 bases; bases with no gene match: 6. This CDR3 is 13 amino acids long. CDR3 sequence: CASSVGQGVEQFF. The DNA for the CDR3 is TGTGCCAGCAGCGTCGGACAGGGTGTTGAGCAGTTCTTC. Combining the CDR3 with reference TRBV5-4 and TRBJ2-1 gives the whole variable domain ETGVTQSPTHLIKTRGQQVTLRCSSQSGHNTVSWYQQALGQGPQFIFQYYREEENGRGNFPPRFSGLQFPNYSSELNVNALELDDSALYLCASSVGQGVEQFFGPGTRLTVL.

J is TRBJ2-7 and V is TRBV30; 8 nucleotides line up with TRBD1. The CDR3 runs 14 residues. CDR1 and CDR2 (germline): GTSNPN, SVGIG (reference sequence). The junction had 8 bases not matched to a gene; V was cut back by 4 bases and J by 3 bases. DNA of the CDR3: TGTGCCTGGACAACCGGACAGGGCAGCTACGAGCAGTACTTC. As protein: CAWTTGQGSYEQYF. The full variable domain, in which reference TRBV30 and TRBJ2-7 provide the parts outside the CDR3, is SQTIHQWPATLVQPVGSPLSLECTVEGTSNPNLYWYRQAAGRGLQLLFYSVGIGQISSEVPQNLSASRPQDRQFILSSKKLLLSDSGFYLCAWTTGQGSYEQYFGPGTRLTVT.

This chain uses TRBV6-5 with TRBJ1-1, with 10 bases matching TRBD1. Per germline, CDR1 MNHEY and CDR2 SVGAGI. With 11 bases clipped from V and 13 bases from J, the junction kept 10 bases outside the gene matches. The CDR3 runs 11 residues. The CDR3 region has the DNA TGTGCCGCCATTGGACAGGGGGTGAGTTTCTTT. It yields the protein CAAIGQGVSFF.

The J gene is TRBJ2-7, the V gene TRBV7-2, with TRBD2 matching over 14 bases. The V and J ends lost 4 bases and 6 bases, in that order; junction bases with no gene match: 2. Germline V gives CDR1 SGHTA, CDR2 FQGNSA. The CDR3 sequence is 14 residues long. The CDR3, as DNA: TGTGCCAGCAGCTGGGGACTAGCGGGAGTCGAGCAGTACTTC. Translation gives CASSWGLAGVEQYF.

The chain has TRBV6-6 and TRBJ1-6; 9 bases align to TRBD1. J was trimmed by 14 bases and V by 2 bases; bases with no gene match: 4. Looked up from germline, CDR1 is MNHNY and CDR2 is SVGAGI (reference sequence). CDR3 length: 13 residues. CDR3 nucleotides: TGTGCCAGCAGTTACAACAGGGGGCAATCCCTCCACTTT. This translates into CASSYNRGQSLHF.

The chain links TRBV10-3 to TRBJ1-2; 10 bases are a match to TRBD1. The CDR3 runs to 14 residues. Trimming at V came to 8 bases and at J to 5 bases, leaving 8 bases not matched to a gene. CDR1 is ENHRY, CDR2 SYGVKD, per germline. The CDR3 reads CAIAQGQGDYGYTF. The CDR3 DNA reads TGTGCCATCGCCCAAGGACAGGGGGATTATGGCTACACCTTC.

The chain couples TRBV4-1 to TRBJ1-5; perhaps TRBD1 as D (5 bases). CDR1 MGHRA and CDR2 YSYEKL come from the germline V gene. V gave up 0 bases and J gave up 6 bases, with 21 bases separating them. CDR3 length: 18 residues. Written as DNA, the CDR3 is TGCGCCAGCAGCCAAGAAAGGGTCCAAGTCAGGGAGCGTCAGCCCCAGCATTTT. As protein: CASSQERVQVRERQPQHF.

CDR3 sequence: CASKALQGAEKLFF. CDR3 DNA sequence: TGTGCCAGCAAGGCCCTACAGGGAGCCGAAAAACTGTTTTTT. The V gene is TRBV18, the J gene TRBJ1-4; possibly TRBD1 for D (6 bases). V gave up 8 bases and J gave up 8 bases, with 18 bases separating them. The CDR3 length is 14 residues. Germline loops: CDR1 KGHSH, CDR2 LQKENI.

This chain uses TRBV5-4 with TRBJ2-7; TRBD1 might be the D (5 bases). Deletions cut 4 bases from V and 2 bases from J, with 16 bases between. CDR1 SGHNT and CDR2 YYREEE come from the germline V gene (reference sequence). The CDR3 runs 15 residues. CDR3 nucleotide sequence: TGTGCCAGCAGCAGAGCCACGCAGGGTCCCTACGAGCAGTACTTC. As protein: CASSRATQGPYEQYF.

The rearrangement links TRBV6-6 to TRBJ1-6; D unclear. V shed 2 bases and J shed 6 bases, with 14 bases lying between them. CDR1 MNHNY and CDR2 SVGAGI come from the germline V gene (reference sequence). This CDR3 spans 16 amino acids. Here the CDR3 reads CASSYERQAFNSPLHF. The CDR3 DNA reads as TGTGCCAGCAGTTACGAGCGGCAGGCCTTTAATTCACCCCTCCACTTT.